This T cell receptor (beta chain) came from a study of cytomegalovirus exposure and HLA in healthy donors. The sample holds a few counts of this clone. It was with 60 Vbeta and 13 Jbeta primers that the PCR ran. Method: immunoSEQ multiplex PCR; TCRdb's copy keeps in-frame clones and lacks some. The sample yields about 94,000 clones, less than 10% seen once. The V gene's germline CDR1 is SGHNT and CDR2 YYREEE (reference sequence). V lost 5 bases to trimming and J lost 6 bases, with 18 bases between them. CDR3 length equals 15 residues. Sequencing input: PBMCs. This TCR came from a man aged 45-60 years in good health and CMV-seronegative. The chain is built from TRBV5-4 and TRBJ1-5, with a tentative D call TRBD1 (6 bases). This chain's CDR3 is CASSFNRESAQPQHF. In DNA form, the CDR3 reads TGTGCCAGCAGTTTTAACAGGGAATCGGCTCAGCCCCAGCATTTT.